This T cell receptor beta chain was observed in a study of T cell changes during pregnancy in multiple sclerosis (dated by TCRdb to between 2018 and 2021). In terms of the full investigation: The study looked at changes in the T cell repertoire across pregnancy in women with multiple sclerosis.

Receptor libraries were prepared by the immunoSEQ multiplex PCR assay. TCRdb holds this immuneACCESS table with in-frame rearrangements only. Some clones are missing; in checked studies, unresolved V genes explain under half, and the rest has no known cause. The sample contains approximately 30,000 clones, roughly nine tenths of them found a single time. The ten largest account for more than 9% of the sample. Comments on this clone: Which antigen it targets is not known. Base qualities are missing; no much larger clone stands one base away.

The CDR3 has 16 amino acids, counting the end cysteine and phenylalanine. CDR3 DNA only is kept here, 48 bases in frame from base 1. The germline V gene (reference sequence) sets CDR1 to MNHEY and CDR2 to SMNVEV. Trimming costs V 5 bases and J 2 bases, and their ends lie 18 bases apart. Here the sequenced sample was CD8+ T cells from peripheral blood mononuclear cells, taken in the second trimester of pregnancy. Recombination linked TRBV27 to TRBJ1-2, with a weak D call of TRBD1 (5 bases match). The TCR was taken from a female donor with multiple sclerosis, enrolled in a pregnancy study. The nucleotide sequence reads as follows: TGTGCCAGCAGTATCGCCTTTAGACAGCAGAACTATGGCTACACCTTC. This gives the protein CASSIAFRQQNYGYTF.